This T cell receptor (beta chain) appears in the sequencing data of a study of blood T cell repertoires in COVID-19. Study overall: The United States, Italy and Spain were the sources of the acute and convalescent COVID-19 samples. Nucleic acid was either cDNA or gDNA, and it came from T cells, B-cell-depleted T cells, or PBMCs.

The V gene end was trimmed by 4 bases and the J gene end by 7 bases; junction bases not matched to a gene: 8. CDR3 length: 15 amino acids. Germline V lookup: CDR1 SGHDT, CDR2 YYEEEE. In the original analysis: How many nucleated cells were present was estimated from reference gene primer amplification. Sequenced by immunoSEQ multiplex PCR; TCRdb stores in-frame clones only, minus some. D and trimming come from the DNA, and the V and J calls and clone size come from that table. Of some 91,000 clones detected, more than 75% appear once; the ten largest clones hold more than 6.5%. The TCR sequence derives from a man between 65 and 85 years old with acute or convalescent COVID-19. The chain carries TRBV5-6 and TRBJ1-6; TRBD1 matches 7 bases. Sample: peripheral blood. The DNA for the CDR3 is TGTGCCAGCAGCCAACTGGACAGGCTGAATTCACCCCTCCACTTT. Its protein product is CASSQLDRLNSPLHF.